The clone carrying this TCR beta chain has at least ten counts. Its antigen is not known. This entry comes from a study of CD8 T cells in ankylosing spondylitis. Whole-study findings and limits: Ankylosing spondylitis blood appeared to carry a characteristic TCR beta motif of several highly homologous variants.

The ends were cut back, 3 bases at V and 8 bases at J, with 17 bases in the middle. The CDR3 is 15 amino acids. Germline loops: CDR1 MNHEY, CDR2 SMNVEV (reference sequence). TCRdb processed the 5' RACE reads anew with MiXCR; each CDR3 protein has one entry. The sample includes some 250,000 distinct CDR3 sequences, 7.5% to 9% of them seen just once. The source of this sequence is a male donor with ankylosing spondylitis or in good health (not recorded which). This chain connects TRBV27 to TRBJ2-1; TRBD2 might be the D (6 bases). The specimen sequenced was blood, either unsorted or a sorted T cell fraction (not recorded which). The CDR3 protein is CASSFEAGPGDEQFF. The CDR3 DNA is TGTGCCAGCAGTTTCGAGGCGGGACCTGGGGATGAGCAGTTCTTC.